This record concerns one T cell receptor (beta chain) sequence. These data come from a study of control samples from healthy donors and cancer patients. The table came from immunoSEQ multiplex PCR; TCRdb's copy has only in-frame clones and leaves some out. The sample has approximately 140,000 clones; 93% are singletons. Material: blood. This receptor was taken from a man aged 18 to 30 in good health.

The CDR3 sequence is CASSLLEAGGLDTQYF. DNA of the CDR3: TGTGCCAGCAGCTTACTAGAAGCGGGGGGCTTGGATACGCAGTATTTT. The chain is built from TRBV7-9 and TRBJ2-3, with TRBD2 identical over 9 bases. The CDR3 covers 16 residues. The junction had 9 bases not matched to a gene; V was cut back by 2 bases and J by 6 bases. The germline V gene encodes CDR1 SEHNR and CDR2 FQNEAQ (reference sequence). Drawing the rest from reference TRBV7-9 and TRBJ2-3, the complete variable domain is DTGVSQNPRHKITKRGQNVTFRCDPISEHNRLYWYRQTLGQGPEFLTYFQNEAQLEKSRLLSDRFSAERPKGSFSTLEIQRTEQGDSAMYLCASSLLEAGGLDTQYFGPGTRLTVL.